The T cell receptor beta chain under discussion was sequenced for a study of shared clonotypes between healthy human individuals. General observations from the study: Estimated richness was generally greater in naive than memory subsets.

The ends lost 6 bases at V and 1 base at J; junction bases unmatched: 5. There are 14 residues in the CDR3. CDR1 and CDR2 (germline): WSHSY, SAAADI. This clone appeared once. Its antigen remains unknown. Free of recent acute infections or vaccinations, the donors were healthy HIV-negative adults. Donors comprised only Caucasian adults living in Nashville, Tennessee. TCRdb keeps only in-frame clones here, not all; method: immunoSEQ multiplex PCR. The sample consists of more than 2,000,000 clones, around nine tenths of them appearing once. This clonotype originated in a man younger than 35 in good health. The rearrangement links TRBV10-2 to TRBJ1-1; 7 bases fit TRBD1. What was sequenced was naive CD4+ T cells sorted from blood. The subset is: CD45RA+ positively selected. The CDR3 nucleotides are TGCGCCAGCAGCGTTACAGGGGAGAACACTGAAGCTTTCTTT. This codes for CASSVTGENTEAFF.